This T cell receptor (beta chain) was profiled in a study of shared clonotypes between healthy human individuals. Whole-study findings and limits: Incomplete sequencing of sorted subsets was indicated by rarefaction despite large depth. Naive subsets usually exceeded memory subsets in estimated richness.

Running of the assay took place at deep level. Original handling: ImmunoSEQ yielded junction-only sequences lacking quality scores, so filtering differed. Assay: immunoSEQ multiplex PCR; the TCRdb copy retains only in-frame clones and omits some. That table gives V, J and clone size, and the DNA gave D and trimming. This sample has about a million clones; roughly 80% occur once, and the top ten carry about 1.5%. The V end was cut by 4 bases, the J end by 3 bases, with 16 bases between. This CDR3 contains 15 residues. Germline V gene lookup returns CDR1 MNHEY and CDR2 SVGAGI. Comments on this clone: Its target is not known.

Specimen: memory CD4+ T cells sorted from blood. Subset: CD45RA-negative fraction. The V gene is TRBV6-5, the J gene TRBJ2-7; either TRBD1 or TRBD2 may supply D (5 bases each). The receptor's source is a man between 18 and 29 years old in good health. CDR3 residues: CASSSTGTVHYEQYF. CDR3 coding DNA: TGTGCCAGCAGTTCTACCGGGACGGTTCACTACGAGCAGTACTTC.